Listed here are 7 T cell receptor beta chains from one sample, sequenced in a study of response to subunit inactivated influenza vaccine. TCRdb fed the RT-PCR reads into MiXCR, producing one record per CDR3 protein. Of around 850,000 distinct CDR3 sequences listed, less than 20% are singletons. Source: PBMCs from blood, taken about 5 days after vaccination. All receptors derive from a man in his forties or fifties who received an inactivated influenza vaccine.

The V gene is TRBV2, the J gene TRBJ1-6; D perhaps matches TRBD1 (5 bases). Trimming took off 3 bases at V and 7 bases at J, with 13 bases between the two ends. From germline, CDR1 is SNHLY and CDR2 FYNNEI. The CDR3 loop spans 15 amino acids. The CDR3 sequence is CASSDSGTRNSPLHF. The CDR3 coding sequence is TGTGCCAGCAGTGATTCCGGGACGAGGAATTCACCCCTCCACTTT.

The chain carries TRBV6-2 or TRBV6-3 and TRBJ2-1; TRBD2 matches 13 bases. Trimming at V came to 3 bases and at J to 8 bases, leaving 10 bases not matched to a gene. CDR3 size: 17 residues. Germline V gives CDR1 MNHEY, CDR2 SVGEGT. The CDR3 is CASSYRGLAGINDEQFF. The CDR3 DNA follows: TGTGCCAGCAGTTATCGGGGACTAGCGGGAATTAATGATGAGCAGTTCTTC.

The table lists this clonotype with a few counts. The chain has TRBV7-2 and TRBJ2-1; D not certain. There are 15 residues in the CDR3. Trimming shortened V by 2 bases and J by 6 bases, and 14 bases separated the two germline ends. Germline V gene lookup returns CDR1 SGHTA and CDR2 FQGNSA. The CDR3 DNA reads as TGTGCCAGCAGCTTATCTAGTTCGGTGGGCAATGAGCAGTTCTTC. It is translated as CASSLSSSVGNEQFF.

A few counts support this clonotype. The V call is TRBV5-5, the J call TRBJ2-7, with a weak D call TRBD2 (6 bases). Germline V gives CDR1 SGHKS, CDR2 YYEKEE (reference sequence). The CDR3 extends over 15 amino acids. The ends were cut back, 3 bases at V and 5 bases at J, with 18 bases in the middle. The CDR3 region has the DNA TGTGCCAGCAGCTCCGAACGAGGAGGGCCTCACGAGCAGTACTTC. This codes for CASSSERGGPHEQYF.

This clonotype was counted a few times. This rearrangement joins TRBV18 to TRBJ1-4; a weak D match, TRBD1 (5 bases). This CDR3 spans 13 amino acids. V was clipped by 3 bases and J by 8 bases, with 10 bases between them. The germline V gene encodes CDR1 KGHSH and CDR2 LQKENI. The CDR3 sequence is CASSPRGQEKLFF. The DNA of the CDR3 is TGTGCCAGCTCACCTCGGGGCCAGGAAAAACTGTTTTTT.

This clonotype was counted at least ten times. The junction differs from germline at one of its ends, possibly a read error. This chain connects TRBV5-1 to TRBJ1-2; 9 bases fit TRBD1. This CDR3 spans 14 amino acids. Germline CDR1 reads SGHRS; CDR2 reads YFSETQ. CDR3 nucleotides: TGTGCCAGCAGTTCGGGACAGGGTGACTATGGCTACACCTTC. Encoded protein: CASSSGQGDYGYTF.

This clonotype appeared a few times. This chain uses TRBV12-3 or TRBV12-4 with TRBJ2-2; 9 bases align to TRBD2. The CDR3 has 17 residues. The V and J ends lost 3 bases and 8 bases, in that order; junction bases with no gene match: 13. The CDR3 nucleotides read TGTGCCAGCAGTTTTGTGGTAGCGGGGGCCCTAGGAGGGGAGCTGTTTTTT. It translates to CASSFVVAGALGGELFF.